This TCR beta chain was sequenced during a study of T cell clonotyping in hematopoietic cell transplantation. A remark on this clone: Its antigen is currently unknown.

The repertoire was sequenced with immunoSEQ multiplex PCR; TCRdb's copy has only in-frame clones and lacks some. Of about 27,000 clones listed, approximately 96% were seen once; the top ten hold approximately 1.5%. Study conclusions and caveats: After transplant, recipient diversity fell while pathologically expanded clonotypes grew through day 180. Graft donor and pretransplant recipient Inverse Simpson Index values predicted broader posttransplant TCR diversity. At the given depth, recipient repertoires were over 97% de novo clonotypes.

This clonotype was sampled from a man aged 50-59 years in good health. Some clones in this sample may be carry-over from other donors' samples. Sequenced input: peripheral blood mononuclear cells.

The CDR3 DNA reads TGCGCCAGCAGCCATACACTCAATCAGCCCCAGCATTTT. Translated, it gives CASSHTLNQPQHF. This rearrangement joins TRBV4-1 to TRBJ1-5; D remains ambiguous. This CDR3 contains 13 residues. Germline V lookup: CDR1 MGHRA, CDR2 YSYEKL. V lost 3 bases and J lost 3, with 6 bases in between.